A selection of T cell receptor beta chains follows, all from one sample in a study of CD8+ T cells in alopecia areata. Some clones are missing from TCRdb's copy, which holds only in-frame ones; the method was immunoSEQ multiplex PCR. The data show approximately 160,000 clones, about 60% seen once. The sequencing used CD4+ T cells sorted from blood, collected at week 24, from a patient treated with tofacitinib. The source is a human donor with alopecia areata. CDR3s include the opening cysteine and the closing phenylalanine or tryptophan.

TRBV13	TRBJ2-3	CASSLRLAATDTQYF
TRBV9	TRBJ1-1	CASSQQGAGNTEAFF
TRBV30	TRBJ2-7	CAWNGQGASYEQYF
TRBV28	TRBJ1-5	CASSHTRVGQPQHF
TRBV30	TRBJ2-2	CASGPRGYTGELFF
TRBV30	TRBJ1-5	CAWSVGSGSNQPQHF
TRBV25-1	TRBJ1-1	CASSEYAAGVNTEAFF
TRBV29-1	TRBJ1-1	CSVELRQGNTEAFF
TRBV9	TRBJ2-7	CASSAALIGEQYF
TRBV5-1	TRBJ2-7	CASSPRNYEQYF
TRBV30	TRBJ2-7	CAWSVRAYEQYF
TRBV14	TRBJ2-1	CASSQRSPDEQFF
TRBV5-1	TRBJ2-5	CASSRDRAKETQYF
TRBV5-1	TRBJ2-7	CASSLRQNSYEQYF
TRBV4-1	TRBJ2-5	CASSLRVQETQYF
TRBV29-1	TRBJ2-5	CSVEDSLLYQETQYF
TRBV5-1	TRBJ1-5	CASSAGTGGQPQHF
TRBV6-5	TRBJ1-2	CASRVGQSNYGYTF
TRBV9	TRBJ1-2	CASSARQVDYGYTF
TRBV5-1	TRBJ1-1	CASRDIAEAFF
TRBV28	TRBJ2-3	CASSRDRGTDTQYF
TRBV9	TRBJ2-7	CASSDPRQGASYEQYF
TRBV5-1	TRBJ2-5	CASSLTDAYQETQYF
TRBV2	TRBJ2-5	CASSLTGDVETQYF
TRBV4-1	TRBJ1-2	CASSQEGANYGYTF
TRBV2	TRBJ1-2	CASSESGYGYTF
TRBV29-1	TRBJ2-2	CSVDPTGVGELFF